This entry is about one T cell receptor (beta chain). Original handling: Amplification of reference gene primers was used by the study to estimate nucleated cell counts. Assay used: immunoSEQ multiplex PCR; TCRdb lists only in-frame clones, some missing. The DNA was the basis for D and trimming; V, J and clone size are from that table. The table lists approximately 76,000 clones, 91% of them singletons, with 7% to 9.5% in the top ten. V was clipped by 6 bases and J by 6 bases; unmatched bases: 10. CDR3 length: 14 amino acids. CDR1 is SGHRS, CDR2 YFSETQ, per germline. The sample is drawn from a study of blood T cell repertoires in COVID-19. Study overall: Acute-phase and convalescent COVID-19 samples originated in the United States, Italy and Spain.

This clonotype was sampled from a human donor in a cohort sampled during active COVID-19. The specimen sequenced was peripheral blood. V is TRBV5-1 and J is TRBJ2-7; 9 nucleotides line up with TRBD1. The CDR3 region is CASTTGTGSGEQYF. DNA for the CDR3: TGCGCCAGCACGACCGGGACAGGGAGTGGCGAGCAGTACTTC.